This entry describes one TCR beta chain. The sample belongs to a study of blood T cells in healthy people across ages. Next came a second PCR, run for roughly 6 to 11 cycles, which used a sample-barcoded 5' primer along with a J-beta primer mix. With 12 random nucleotides, a template-switch adaptor tagged each individual cDNA molecule. TCRdb re-derived calls from the 5' RACE reads in MiXCR, one entry per CDR3 protein. The repertoire includes 700,000 to 1,000,000 distinct CDR3 sequences, more than 40% of them detected once, and roughly 19% sits in the top ten. Sequencing was carried out using blood. This sequence originates from a man between 60 and 70 years old in good health.

In DNA, the CDR3 is TGTGCCAGCAGCTATTTACTACAGGGGGGGTATGGCTACACCTTC. Translating it yields CASSYLLQGGYGYTF. The chain recombines TRBV6-1 with TRBJ1-2, with 8 positions matching TRBD1. The germline gives CDR1 MNHNS, CDR2 SASEGT. The trim removed 6 bases at V and 5 bases at J, leaving 11 bases unmatched. The CDR3 totals 15 residues.